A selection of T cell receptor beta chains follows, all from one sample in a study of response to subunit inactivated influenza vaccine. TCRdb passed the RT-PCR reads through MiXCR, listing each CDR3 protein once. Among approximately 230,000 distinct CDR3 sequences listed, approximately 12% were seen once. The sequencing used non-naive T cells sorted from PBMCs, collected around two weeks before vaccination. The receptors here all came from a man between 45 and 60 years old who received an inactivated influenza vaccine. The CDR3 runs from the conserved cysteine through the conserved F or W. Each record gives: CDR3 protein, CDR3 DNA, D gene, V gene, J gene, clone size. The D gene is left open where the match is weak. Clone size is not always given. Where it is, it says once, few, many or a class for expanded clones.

CDR3 protein: CASSLGTKSYNEQFF
CDR3 DNA: TGTGCCAGCAGTTTGGGGACTAAGAGCTACAATGAGCAGTTCTTC
D gene: TRBD2
V gene: TRBV27
J gene: TRBJ2-1
clone size: .

CDR3 protein: CATSDSRAGGGNQPQHF
CDR3 DNA: TGTGCCACCAGTGATTCCCGTGCGGGTGGGGGCAATCAGCCCCAGCATTTT
D gene: .
V gene: TRBV24-1
J gene: TRBJ1-5
clone size: .

CDR3 protein: CASSKQETQYF
CDR3 DNA: TGTGCCAGCAGCAAGCAAGAGACCCAGTACTTC
D gene: .
V gene: TRBV7-9
J gene: TRBJ2-5
clone size: many

CDR3 protein: CASSASRLSGSWSEQYF
CDR3 DNA: TGTGCCAGCAGCGCTTCCCGTCTTAGCGGGAGTTGGTCCGAGCAGTACTTC
D gene: TRBD2
V gene: TRBV3-1
J gene: TRBJ2-7
clone size: .

CDR3 protein: CASSGQGFNTGELFF
CDR3 DNA: TGTGCCAGCAGCGGACAGGGGTTCAACACCGGGGAGCTGTTTTTT
D gene: TRBD1
V gene: TRBV12-3/TRBV12-4
J gene: TRBJ2-2
clone size: .

CDR3 protein: CASSSGGNEQFF
CDR3 DNA: TGTGCCAGCAGCTCGGGAGGGAATGAGCAGTTCTTC
D gene: TRBD2
V gene: TRBV7-3
J gene: TRBJ2-1
clone size: few

CDR3 protein: CASSQQGQANSPLHF
CDR3 DNA: TGTGCCAGCAGCCAACAGGGACAGGCCAATTCACCCCTCCACTTT
D gene: TRBD1
V gene: TRBV3-1
J gene: TRBJ1-6
clone size: .

CDR3 protein: CASSQVGRGLDEQYF
CDR3 DNA: TGTGCCAGCAGCCAAGTCGGTAGGGGGCTTGACGAGCAGTACTTC
D gene: TRBD1
V gene: TRBV3-1
J gene: TRBJ2-7
clone size: few

CDR3 protein: CAWDDTDSNNEQFF
CDR3 DNA: TGTGCCTGGGACGATACCGACAGTAACAATGAGCAGTTCTTC
D gene: .
V gene: TRBV30
J gene: TRBJ2-1
clone size: few

CDR3 protein: CASKLSGAPGNTIYF
CDR3 DNA: TGCGCCAGCAAGCTGTCAGGGGCGCCAGGAAACACCATATATTTT
D gene: .
V gene: TRBV5-1
J gene: TRBJ1-3
clone size: many

CDR3 protein: CSVGRGRNYEQYF
CDR3 DNA: TGCAGCGTGGGGAGAGGGCGGAACTACGAGCAGTACTTC
D gene: .
V gene: TRBV29-1
J gene: TRBJ2-7
clone size: many

CDR3 protein: CASSPLGGREKLFF
CDR3 DNA: TGTGCCAGCAGTCCGCTAGGGGGCCGAGAAAAACTGTTTTTT
D gene: TRBD1
V gene: TRBV12-3/TRBV12-4
J gene: TRBJ1-4
clone size: few

CDR3 protein: CASNRRPGGINEQFF
CDR3 DNA: TGTGCCAGCAACCGAAGACCGGGAGGAATAAATGAGCAGTTCTTC
D gene: TRBD2
V gene: TRBV7-2
J gene: TRBJ2-1
clone size: .

CDR3 protein: CASSAYGGSNSPLHF
CDR3 DNA: TGTGCCAGCAGCGCCTATGGGGGTTCGAATTCACCCCTCCACTTT
D gene: .
V gene: TRBV7-6
J gene: TRBJ1-6
clone size: few

CDR3 protein: CAWTNSNNYGYTF
CDR3 DNA: TGTGCCTGGACAAACAGTAATAACTATGGCTACACCTTC
D gene: .
V gene: TRBV30
J gene: TRBJ1-2
clone size: few

CDR3 protein: CASSLIGELNTGELFF
CDR3 DNA: TGTGCCAGCAGTTTAATCGGGGAGTTAAACACCGGGGAGCTGTTTTTT
D gene: .
V gene: TRBV28
J gene: TRBJ2-2
clone size: once

CDR3 protein: CASKETKGSPLHF
CDR3 DNA: TGTGCCAGCAAGGAGACAAAGGGTTCACCCCTCCACTTT
D gene: .
V gene: TRBV28
J gene: TRBJ1-6
clone size: .

CDR3 protein: CASRRDWGAWMQYF
CDR3 DNA: TGTGCCAGCAGGCGGGACTGGGGGGCGTGGATGCAGTATTTT
D gene: .
V gene: TRBV27
J gene: TRBJ2-3
clone size: few

CDR3 protein: CAISESIAGRPEQYF
CDR3 DNA: TGTGCCATCAGTGAGTCGATTGCGGGCCGGCCTGAGCAGTACTTC
D gene: .
V gene: TRBV10-3
J gene: TRBJ2-7
clone size: few

CDR3 protein: CASSGSEAGELFF
CDR3 DNA: TGCGCCAGCAGCGGTTCCGAGGCCGGGGAGCTGTTTTTT
D gene: .
V gene: TRBV5-1
J gene: TRBJ2-2
clone size: many

CDR3 protein: CASSSWGEAFF
CDR3 DNA: TGTGCGAGCAGTTCGTGGGGGGAGGCTTTCTTT
D gene: .
V gene: TRBV6-2/TRBV6-3
J gene: TRBJ1-1
clone size: few

CDR3 protein: CAISESNMVGYTF
CDR3 DNA: TGTGCCATCAGTGAGTCGAATATGGTTGGCTACACCTTC
D gene: .
V gene: TRBV10-3
J gene: TRBJ1-2
clone size: many

CDR3 protein: CASSFNSDLRAETQYF
CDR3 DNA: TGTGCCAGCAGCTTCAACAGTGATTTGAGGGCTGAGACCCAGTACTTC
D gene: .
V gene: TRBV11-2
J gene: TRBJ2-5
clone size: many

CDR3 protein: CSARDWLQETQYF
CDR3 DNA: TGCAGTGCTAGGGACTGGTTACAAGAGACCCAGTACTTC
D gene: .
V gene: TRBV20-1
J gene: TRBJ2-5
clone size: .

CDR3 protein: CSARDPVRVEQFF
CDR3 DNA: TGCAGTGCTAGAGATCCAGTGCGGGTTGAGCAGTTCTTC
D gene: .
V gene: TRBV20-1
J gene: TRBJ2-1
clone size: .

CDR3 protein: CASSPGTGAVLTDTQYF
CDR3 DNA: TGTGCCAGCAGTCCCGGGACAGGGGCTGTCCTTACAGATACGCAGTATTTT
D gene: TRBD1
V gene: TRBV28
J gene: TRBJ2-3
clone size: .

CDR3 protein: CSASGGRAADEQFF
CDR3 DNA: TGCAGTGCTAGTGGCGGGAGGGCCGCTGATGAGCAGTTCTTC
D gene: TRBD2
V gene: TRBV20-1
J gene: TRBJ2-1
clone size: few

CDR3 protein: CASSRTTGSYNEQFF
CDR3 DNA: TGTGCCAGCAGCCGAACGACAGGGTCTTACAATGAGCAGTTCTTC
D gene: TRBD1
V gene: TRBV3-1
J gene: TRBJ2-1
clone size: .

CDR3 protein: CASRQDAGTDTQYF
CDR3 DNA: TGTGCCAGCAGACAGGACGCAGGCACAGATACGCAGTATTTT
D gene: .
V gene: TRBV12-3/TRBV12-4
J gene: TRBJ2-3
clone size: many

CDR3 protein: CSARVGGRNTGELFF
CDR3 DNA: TGCAGTGCACGAGTAGGGGGCCGGAACACCGGGGAGCTGTTTTTT
D gene: TRBD1
V gene: TRBV20-1
J gene: TRBJ2-2
clone size: .

CDR3 protein: CASTTGSYNSPLHF
CDR3 DNA: TGTGCCAGCACCACAGGGTCCTATAATTCACCCCTCCACTTT
D gene: .
V gene: TRBV12-3/TRBV12-4
J gene: TRBJ1-6
clone size: few

CDR3 protein: CSAEVPGLAVRGQFF
CDR3 DNA: TGCAGCGCAGAGGTTCCGGGACTAGCGGTTAGAGGGCAGTTCTTC
D gene: TRBD2
V gene: TRBV29-1
J gene: TRBJ2-1
clone size: many

CDR3 protein: CASSLRGGDNEQFF
CDR3 DNA: TGTGCCAGCAGCTTGCGCGGCGGGGACAATGAGCAGTTCTTC
D gene: .
V gene: TRBV7-2
J gene: TRBJ2-1
clone size: few

CDR3 protein: CASSQVLSSGRVNEQFF
CDR3 DNA: TGTGCCAGCAGCCAAGTATTGTCTAGCGGGAGGGTCAATGAGCAGTTCTTC
D gene: TRBD2
V gene: TRBV3-1
J gene: TRBJ2-1
clone size: few

CDR3 protein: CASSEGTGARPYGYTF
CDR3 DNA: TGTGCCAGCAGTGAGGGGACAGGGGCACGTCCGTATGGCTACACCTTC
D gene: TRBD1
V gene: TRBV6-1
J gene: TRBJ1-2
clone size: .

CDR3 protein: CATSDFMTDYVNTEAFF
CDR3 DNA: TGTGCCACCAGTGATTTTATGACTGACTATGTGAACACTGAAGCTTTCTTT
D gene: .
V gene: TRBV24-1
J gene: TRBJ1-1
clone size: .

CDR3 protein: CASSLGGPHETQYF
CDR3 DNA: TGTGCCAGCAGCCTGGGGGGGCCTCATGAGACCCAGTACTTC
D gene: .
V gene: TRBV6-1
J gene: TRBJ2-5
clone size: few

CDR3 protein: CASSYLQSGYGYTF
CDR3 DNA: TGTGCCAGCAGTTACCTACAGTCCGGCTATGGCTACACCTTC
D gene: .
V gene: TRBV6-5
J gene: TRBJ1-2
clone size: many

CDR3 protein: CASKWGSSYNEQFF
CDR3 DNA: TGTGCCAGCAAGTGGGGGAGCTCCTACAATGAGCAGTTCTTC
D gene: .
V gene: TRBV27
J gene: TRBJ2-1
clone size: few

CDR3 protein: CASSLRVWGTDTQYF
CDR3 DNA: TGTGCCAGCAGCCTCCGAGTATGGGGCACAGATACGCAGTATTTT
D gene: .
V gene: TRBV5-6
J gene: TRBJ2-3
clone size: many

CDR3 protein: CASRGTVGTQYF
CDR3 DNA: TGTGCCAGCAGAGGGACAGTAGGGACCCAGTACTTC
D gene: TRBD1
V gene: TRBV12-3/TRBV12-4
J gene: TRBJ2-5
clone size: many

CDR3 protein: CASSTDWASTDTQYF
CDR3 DNA: TGTGCCAGCAGTACCGATTGGGCTAGCACAGATACGCAGTATTTT
D gene: .
V gene: TRBV6-5
J gene: TRBJ2-3
clone size: .

CDR3 protein: CASSQGQGGEKLFF
CDR3 DNA: TGTGCCAGCAGCCAGGGACAGGGTGGCGAAAAACTGTTTTTT
D gene: TRBD1
V gene: TRBV4-3
J gene: TRBJ1-4
clone size: many

CDR3 protein: CASRTDRGGYSPLHF
CDR3 DNA: TGTGCCAGCAGAACGGACAGGGGCGGATATTCACCCCTCCACTTT
D gene: TRBD1
V gene: TRBV2
J gene: TRBJ1-6
clone size: many

CDR3 protein: CASSLSPPVLAGAYEQYF
CDR3 DNA: TGTGCCAGCAGTTTATCCCCCCCCGTACTAGCGGGGGCCTACGAGCAGTACTTC
D gene: TRBD2
V gene: TRBV12-3/TRBV12-4
J gene: TRBJ2-7
clone size: .

CDR3 protein: CASSELGEGWNEQFF
CDR3 DNA: TGTGCCAGCAGTGAACTGGGAGAAGGATGGAATGAGCAGTTCTTC
D gene: .
V gene: TRBV25-1
J gene: TRBJ2-1
clone size: .